The 22 T cell receptor beta chains in this list originate from one sample, sequenced in a study of blood T cell repertoires in COVID-19. Method: immunoSEQ multiplex PCR; TCRdb's copy keeps in-frame clones and lacks some. This sample has about 340,000 clones, with 83% found just once. The material sequenced was peripheral blood. Receptors originate from a man between 25 and 39 years old with active or convalescent COVID-19.

This clone appeared once. V gene TRBV11-2 combines with J gene TRBJ2-7; perhaps TRBD1 as D (5 bases). The V end was cut by 5 bases, the J end by 1 base, with 15 bases between. The germline gives CDR1 SGHAT, CDR2 FQNNGV. The CDR3 runs to 15 residues. The CDR3 DNA sequence: TGTGCCAGCAGCCCCGAAAGGGGCCGTTCCTACGAGCAGTACTTC. This encodes CASSPERGRSYEQYF.

The chain is built from TRBV2 and TRBJ2-7; tentatively, D is TRBD1 (5 bases). V dropped 1 base and J dropped 2 bases, with 12 bases sitting between them. This CDR3 is 15 amino acids long. Germline V gives CDR1 SNHLY, CDR2 FYNNEI. CDR3 sequence (DNA): TGTGCCAGCAGTGAAGGGGTTGGCAGGGCCTACGAGCAGTACTTC. Translated: CASSEGVGRAYEQYF.

The chain links TRBV27 to TRBJ1-1, with D hard to call. This CDR3 is 13 amino acids long. V lost 2 bases, J lost 1 base, and 5 bases lay in between. Looked up from germline, CDR1 is MNHEY and CDR2 is SMNVEV (reference sequence). Here the CDR3 reads CASSLDKNTEAFF. In DNA form, the CDR3 reads TGTGCCAGCAGTTTAGACAAGAACACTGAAGCTTTCTTT.

The V and J genes are TRBV18 and TRBJ2-3; 12 nucleotides agree with TRBD2. Germline V CDR1 and CDR2: KGHSH, LQKENI. The CDR3 covers 18 residues. V was clipped by 1 base and J by 5 bases; unmatched bases: 10. CDR3 nucleotide sequence: TGTGCCAGCTCACCACTTCTTACTAGCGGGAGGAAGGGAGATACGCAGTATTTT. Translation gives CASSPLLTSGRKGDTQYF. The entire variable domain, with the rest obtained from reference TRBV18 and TRBJ2-3, is as follows: NAGVMQNPRHLVRRRGQEARLRCSPMKGHSHVYWYRQLPEEGLKFMVYLQKENIIDESGMPKERFSAEFPKEGPSILRIQQVVRGDSAAYFCASSPLLTSGRKGDTQYFGPGTRLTVL.

This rearrangement joins TRBV6-4 to TRBJ1-3; D remains unclear. The germline V gene has CDR1 MRHNA and CDR2 SNTAGT. Trimming removed 5 bases from V and 0 bases from J, with 23 bases in between. The CDR3 has 19 residues. DNA for the CDR3: TGTGCCAGCAGTCCCTACCCGCCCCGGTCCTTAAACTCTGGAAACACCATATATTTT. Protein product: CASSPYPPRSLNSGNTIYF.

V and J are TRBV19 and TRBJ1-4, with a tentative D call TRBD1 (6 bases). CDR3 length: 13 residues. Trimming cost V 7 bases and J 8 bases, with 14 bases left between them. Germline-derived CDR1 and CDR2 are LNHDA and SQIVND (reference sequence). The CDR3 DNA reads as TGTGCCAGTATGGGCCAGGGGCGAGAAAAACTGTTTTTT. Its translation: CASMGQGREKLFF. Full variable domain (rest looked up from reference TRBV19 and TRBJ1-4): DGGITQSPKYLFRKEGQNVTLSCEQNLNHDAMYWYRQDPGQGLRLIYYSQIVNDFQKGDIAEGYSVSREKKESFPLTVTSAQKNPTAFYLCASMGQGREKLFFGSGTQLSVL.

This sequence joins TRBV5-4 and TRBJ2-3; 8 nucleotides match TRBD2. The CDR3 length is 16 residues. J gave up 1 base and V 2 bases, and 6 bases lay outside the gene matches. The germline V gene has CDR1 SGHNT and CDR2 YYREEE (reference sequence). The chain's CDR3 is CASSFNPGGGTDTQYF. The CDR3 bases are TGTGCCAGCAGCTTTAACCCCGGGGGGGGCACAGATACGCAGTATTTT.

The V call is TRBV11-1, the J call TRBJ2-1; TRBD2 agrees at 9 bases. V dropped 5 bases and J dropped 8; count of bases not matched to a gene: 10. In germline, CDR1 is SGHAT, CDR2 FQDESV (reference sequence). The length of the CDR3 is 15 residues. For the CDR3, the DNA is TGTGCCAGCAGCCACGTAGCGGGGGTCGGGGATGAGCAGTTCTTC. Its translation is CASSHVAGVGDEQFF.

V and J are TRBV2 and TRBJ1-1, with D perhaps TRBD1 (6 bases). V lost 6 bases and J lost 6, with 17 bases in between. The CDR3 extends over 14 amino acids. The germline V gene has CDR1 SNHLY and CDR2 FYNNEI. The CDR3 DNA follows: TGTGCCAGCAGGGTACAGGGACCGATCCCTGAAGCTTTCTTT. It codes for CASRVQGPIPEAFF.

The gene calls are TRBV6-4 and TRBJ1-1; D remains ambiguous. This CDR3 region has 14 residues. The germline CDR1 and CDR2 sequences are MRHNA and SNTAGT. The germline V and J ends were trimmed by 2 bases and 3 bases, with 10 bases remaining between them. CDR3 sequence (DNA): TGTGCCAGCAGTGACACGGGGTCGGACACTGAAGCTTTCTTT. Its translation: CASSDTGSDTEAFF.

The rearrangement uses TRBV11-3 and TRBJ2-5, with TRBD1 identical over 8 bases. Losses at the gene ends were 5 bases for V and 5 bases for J; bases not matched to a gene: 10. Germline-derived CDR1 and CDR2 are SGHNT and YENEEA. The CDR3 runs to 15 residues. The CDR3 DNA reads TGTGCCAGCAGCAACCGACAGGGGCCTTGGGAGACCCAGTACTTC. This translates into CASSNRQGPWETQYF.

The rearrangement joins TRBV28 to TRBJ1-4; 9 nucleotides align to TRBD1. Trimming at V came to 6 bases and at J to 8 bases, leaving 10 bases not matched to a gene. This CDR3 is 15 amino acids long. CDR1 MDHEN and CDR2 SYDVKM come from the germline V gene. CDR3 loop: CASRSGTGSREKLFF. CDR3 nucleotides: TGTGCCAGCAGATCCGGGACAGGGTCTCGCGAAAAACTGTTTTTT.

The chain employs TRBV28 and TRBJ2-1, with 10 nucleotides matching TRBD2. Germline V gene lookup returns CDR1 MDHEN and CDR2 SYDVKM. V gave up 4 bases and J gave up 4 bases; unmatched junction bases: 7. The CDR3 totals 16 residues. The CDR3: CASSSPSGRVYNEQFF. The DNA for the CDR3 is TGTGCCAGCAGTTCCCCGAGCGGGAGGGTGTACAATGAGCAGTTCTTC.

This chain uses TRBV7-3 with TRBJ1-6, with D possibly being TRBD1 (5 bases). The length of the CDR3 is 12 residues. The V end lost 5 bases, the J end lost 14 bases, and 13 bases lay between the germline ends. Germline V gives CDR1 SGHTA, CDR2 FQGTGA. CDR3 amino acids: CASSPDSLTLHF. In DNA, the CDR3 is TGTGCCAGCAGCCCCGACAGTTTGACCCTCCACTTT.

In the case of this clone: Additional DNA sequences in this sample encode the identical CDR3. This chain uses TRBV5-6 with TRBJ1-2, with TRBD1 matching 7 bases. Germline V gene data show CDR1 as SGHDT and CDR2 as YYEEEE. V lost 1 base, J lost 8 bases, and 11 bases stayed unmatched. The CDR3 runs to 15 residues. CDR3 DNA: TGTGCCAGCAGCTTGCTTGAGACAGGGATCCGAGGCTACACCTTC. Amino acid sequence: CASSLLETGIRGYTF. Based on the CDR3 plus reference TRBV5-6 and TRBJ1-2, the full variable domain is DAGVTQSPTHLIKTRGQQVTLRCSPKSGHDTVSWYQQALGQGPQFIFQYYEEEERQRGNFPDRFSGHQFPNYSSELNVNALLLGDSALYLCASSLLETGIRGYTFGSGTRLTVV.

In its sample, this clone was seen once. The rearrangement joins TRBV5-5 to TRBJ1-1; 7 positions agree with TRBD1. J was trimmed by 5 bases and V by 0 bases; bases with no gene match: 7. Germline loops: CDR1 SGHKS, CDR2 YYEKEE (reference sequence). The CDR3 length is 15 residues. The CDR3 protein is CASSLEGQRWTEAFF. DNA of the CDR3: TGTGCCAGCAGCTTGGAGGGACAGCGATGGACTGAAGCTTTCTTT.

The CDR3 sequence: CASSQDRGEAAFF. CDR3 in DNA: TGCGCCAGCAGCCAAGATCGCGGGGAGGCAGCTTTCTTT. The chain links TRBV4-1 to TRBJ1-1; D not certain. This CDR3 has 13 residues. The V and J ends lost 0 bases and 10 bases respectively, with 12 bases between them. The germline V gene has CDR1 MGHRA and CDR2 YSYEKL.

The chain couples TRBV10-3 to TRBJ2-3; 13 nucleotides line up with TRBD2. Germline loops: CDR1 ENHRY, CDR2 SYGVKD. The CDR3 spans 19 residues. The junction had 8 bases not matched to a gene; V was cut back by 2 bases and J by 0 bases. CDR3 protein: CAISETGLAGDFSTDTQYF. Here the CDR3 DNA reads TGTGCCATCAGTGAGACAGGACTAGCGGGGGACTTTAGCACAGATACGCAGTATTTT.

The rearrangement uses TRBV4-1 and TRBJ1-2; D perhaps matches TRBD1 (6 bases). Germline V gene sequence: CDR1 MGHRA, CDR2 YSYEKL. Trimming removed 0 bases at V and 4 bases at J, with 15 bases between. CDR3 size: 16 residues. The CDR3 loop is CASSQDLQGQSYGYTF. CDR3 bases: TGCGCCAGCAGCCAAGATCTTCAAGGACAGTCCTATGGCTACACCTTC.

The J gene is TRBJ2-2, the V gene TRBV5-4; TRBD1 agrees at 9 bases. Germline CDR1 reads SGHNT; CDR2 reads YYREEE (reference sequence). J lost 6 bases, V lost 2 bases, and 11 bases had no gene match. CDR3 length: 17 residues. In nucleotides, the CDR3 is TGTGCCAGCAGCTTCAAGCCGGGGACAGGGAATCCCGGGGAGCTGTTTTTT. It is translated as CASSFKPGTGNPGELFF.

This clone was counted a single time. The chain joins TRBV27 to TRBJ1-2; D may be TRBD1 (6 bases). With 5 bases removed from V and 4 bases from J, the gap between germline ends came to 14 bases. Germline V gives CDR1 MNHEY, CDR2 SMNVEV (reference sequence). The CDR3 has 14 amino acids. The CDR3 sequence is CASSNRQVGYGYTF. The DNA of the CDR3 is TGTGCCAGCAGTAACCGACAGGTGGGCTATGGCTACACCTTC.

The V call is TRBV6-1, the J call TRBJ2-7, with 7 bases matching TRBD1. V shed 2 bases, J shed 4 bases, and the junction held 8 bases outside the gene matches. CDR3 length equals 15 residues. Germline V gene sequence: CDR1 MNHNS, CDR2 SASEGT. CDR3 in amino acids: CASSEQGVYGYEQYF. The CDR3 DNA reads TGTGCCAGCAGTGAACAGGGGGTTTATGGGTACGAGCAGTACTTC.